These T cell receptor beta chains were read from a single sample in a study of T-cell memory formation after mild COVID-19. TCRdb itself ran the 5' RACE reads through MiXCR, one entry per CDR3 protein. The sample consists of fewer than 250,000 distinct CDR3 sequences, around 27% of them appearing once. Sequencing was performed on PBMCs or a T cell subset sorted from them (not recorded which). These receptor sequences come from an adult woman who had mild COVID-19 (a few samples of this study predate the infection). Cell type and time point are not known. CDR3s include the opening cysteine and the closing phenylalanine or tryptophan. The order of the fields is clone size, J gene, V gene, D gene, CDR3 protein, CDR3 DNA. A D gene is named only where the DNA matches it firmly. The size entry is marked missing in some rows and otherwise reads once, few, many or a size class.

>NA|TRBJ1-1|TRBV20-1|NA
CSARGIAFF
TGCAGTGCTCGCGGGATAGCTTTCTTT
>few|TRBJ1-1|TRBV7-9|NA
CASSPGVAEAFF
TGTGCCAGCAGCCCCGGGGTAGCTGAAGCTTTCTTT
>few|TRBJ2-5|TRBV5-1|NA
CASSLGPEQETQYF
TGCGCCAGCAGCTTGGGGCCGGAGCAAGAGACCCAGTACTTC
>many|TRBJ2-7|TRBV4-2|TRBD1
CASSSGGEQYF
TGTGCCAGCAGCTCAGGGGGCGAGCAGTACTTC
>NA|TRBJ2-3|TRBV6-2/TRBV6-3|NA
CASSLGARSTDTQYF
TGTGCCAGCAGTTTGGGTGCACGAAGCACAGATACGCAGTATTTT
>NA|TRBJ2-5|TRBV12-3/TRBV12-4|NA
CASKDTTQETKYF
TGTGCCAGCAAAGATACGACCCAAGAGACCAAGTACTTC
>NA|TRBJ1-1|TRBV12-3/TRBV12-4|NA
CASRDSAGTEAFF
TGTGCCAGCAGGGATTCTGCAGGGACTGAAGCTTTCTTT
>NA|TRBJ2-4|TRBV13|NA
CASSQGGTKNIQYF
TGTGCCAGCAGCCAAGGGGGAACCAAAAACATTCAGTACTTC
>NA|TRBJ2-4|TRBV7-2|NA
CASSLIGVMLAKNIQYF
TGTGCCAGCAGCTTAATTGGAGTTATGCTAGCCAAAAACATTCAGTACTTC
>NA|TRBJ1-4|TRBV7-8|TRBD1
CASSSGDTGVAEKLFF
TGTGCCAGCAGCTCGGGGGACACAGGGGTTGCTGAAAAACTGTTTTTT
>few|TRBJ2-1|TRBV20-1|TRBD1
CSCPARTGERNEQFF
TGCAGTTGCCCCGCCCGGACAGGGGAGCGGAATGAGCAGTTCTTC
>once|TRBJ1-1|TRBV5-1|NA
CASSLGSAGRAGTEAFF
TGCGCCAGCAGCTTGGGGAGCGCAGGTCGGGCTGGCACTGAAGCTTTCTTT
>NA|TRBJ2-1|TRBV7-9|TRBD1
CASSSTGTGGHEQFF
TGTGCCAGCAGCTCTACCGGGACAGGGGGTCATGAGCAGTTCTTC
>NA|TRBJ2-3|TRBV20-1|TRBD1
CSASPPTGTGSTYTQYF
TGCAGTGCTAGCCCACCCACCGGGACAGGAAGCACATATACGCAGTATTTT
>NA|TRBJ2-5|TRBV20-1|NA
CSAVGRNQETQYF
TGCAGTGCCGTGGGACGGAACCAAGAGACCCAGTACTTC
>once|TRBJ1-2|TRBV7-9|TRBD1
CASSPRQGTDYGYTF
TGTGCCAGCAGCCCTAGACAGGGGACTGACTATGGCTACACCTTC
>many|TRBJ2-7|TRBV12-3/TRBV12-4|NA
CASSLASSTNEQYF
TGTGCCAGCAGTTTGGCGAGCAGTACCAACGAGCAGTACTTC
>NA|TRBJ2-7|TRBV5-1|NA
CASSFEGGRTYEQYF
TGCGCCAGCAGCTTTGAGGGGGGCCGGACCTACGAGCAGTACTTC
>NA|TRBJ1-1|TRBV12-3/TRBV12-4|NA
CASSPRQNTEAFF
TGTGCCAGCAGTCCTAGACAGAACACTGAAGCTTTCTTT
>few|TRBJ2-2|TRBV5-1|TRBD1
CASSLADRDTGELFF
TGCGCCAGCAGCTTAGCCGACAGGGACACCGGGGAGCTGTTTTTT
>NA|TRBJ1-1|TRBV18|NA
CASSPTRAAPNTEAFF
TGTGCCAGCTCACCTACCAGGGCAGCCCCGAACACTGAAGCTTTCTTT
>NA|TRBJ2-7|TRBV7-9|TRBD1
CASSGTGGRGYEQYF
TGTGCCAGCAGTGGGACAGGGGGCAGAGGCTACGAGCAGTACTTC
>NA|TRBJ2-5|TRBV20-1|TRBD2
CSATKLAGAQETQYF
TGCAGTGCTACAAAACTAGCGGGGGCCCAAGAGACCCAGTACTTC
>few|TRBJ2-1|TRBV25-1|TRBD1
CASRGQGANNEQFF
TGTGCCAGCCGGGGACAGGGGGCCAACAATGAGCAGTTCTTC
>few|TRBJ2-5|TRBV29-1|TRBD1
CSGGQGAPPETQYF
TGCAGCGGAGGACAGGGGGCCCCTCCCGAGACCCAGTACTTC
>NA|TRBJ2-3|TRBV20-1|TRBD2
CSASPTLTSGAPRSQYF
TGCAGTGCTAGCCCCACCTTGACTAGCGGGGCCCCGCGTTCGCAGTATTTT
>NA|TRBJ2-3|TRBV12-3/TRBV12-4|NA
CASSLGRGGGTDTQYF
TGTGCCAGCAGTTTAGGCCGGGGCGGAGGCACAGATACGCAGTATTTT
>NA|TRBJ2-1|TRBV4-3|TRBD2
CASSQDTYGRAGNEQFF
TGCGCCAGCAGCCAAGATACCTACGGGAGGGCCGGTAATGAGCAGTTCTTC
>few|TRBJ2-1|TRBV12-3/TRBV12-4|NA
CASSFDGKPTNEQFF
TGTGCCAGCAGTTTCGACGGAAAACCGACCAATGAGCAGTTCTTC
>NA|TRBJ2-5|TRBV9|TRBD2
CASGGLPQETQYF
TGTGCCAGCGGGGGACTACCCCAAGAGACCCAGTACTTC
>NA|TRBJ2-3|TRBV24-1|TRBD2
CATSDWGRLAGPTDTQYF
TGTGCCACCAGTGATTGGGGAAGACTAGCGGGACCTACAGATACGCAGTATTTT
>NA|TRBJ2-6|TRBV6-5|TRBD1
CASSLLGGAGANVLTF
TGTGCCAGCAGTCTCTTAGGGGGCGCCGGGGCCAACGTCCTGACTTTC
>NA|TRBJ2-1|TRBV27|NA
CASSLRGTQSVF
TGTGCCAGCAGTTTACGCGGGACCCAGTCAGTCTTC
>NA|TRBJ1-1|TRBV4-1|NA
CASSPLMAPREAFF
TGCGCCAGCAGCCCTTTGATGGCCCCCCGTGAAGCTTTCTTT
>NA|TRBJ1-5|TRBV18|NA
CASSPRDTSNQPQHF
TGTGCCAGCTCACCACGGGACACCAGTAATCAGCCCCAGCATTTT
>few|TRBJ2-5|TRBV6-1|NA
CASAYRQETQYF
TGTGCCAGCGCGTACAGGCAAGAGACCCAGTACTTC
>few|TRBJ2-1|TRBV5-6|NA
CASSLLGEGSYNEQFF
TGTGCCAGCAGCCTGCTAGGAGAAGGGTCCTACAATGAGCAGTTCTTC